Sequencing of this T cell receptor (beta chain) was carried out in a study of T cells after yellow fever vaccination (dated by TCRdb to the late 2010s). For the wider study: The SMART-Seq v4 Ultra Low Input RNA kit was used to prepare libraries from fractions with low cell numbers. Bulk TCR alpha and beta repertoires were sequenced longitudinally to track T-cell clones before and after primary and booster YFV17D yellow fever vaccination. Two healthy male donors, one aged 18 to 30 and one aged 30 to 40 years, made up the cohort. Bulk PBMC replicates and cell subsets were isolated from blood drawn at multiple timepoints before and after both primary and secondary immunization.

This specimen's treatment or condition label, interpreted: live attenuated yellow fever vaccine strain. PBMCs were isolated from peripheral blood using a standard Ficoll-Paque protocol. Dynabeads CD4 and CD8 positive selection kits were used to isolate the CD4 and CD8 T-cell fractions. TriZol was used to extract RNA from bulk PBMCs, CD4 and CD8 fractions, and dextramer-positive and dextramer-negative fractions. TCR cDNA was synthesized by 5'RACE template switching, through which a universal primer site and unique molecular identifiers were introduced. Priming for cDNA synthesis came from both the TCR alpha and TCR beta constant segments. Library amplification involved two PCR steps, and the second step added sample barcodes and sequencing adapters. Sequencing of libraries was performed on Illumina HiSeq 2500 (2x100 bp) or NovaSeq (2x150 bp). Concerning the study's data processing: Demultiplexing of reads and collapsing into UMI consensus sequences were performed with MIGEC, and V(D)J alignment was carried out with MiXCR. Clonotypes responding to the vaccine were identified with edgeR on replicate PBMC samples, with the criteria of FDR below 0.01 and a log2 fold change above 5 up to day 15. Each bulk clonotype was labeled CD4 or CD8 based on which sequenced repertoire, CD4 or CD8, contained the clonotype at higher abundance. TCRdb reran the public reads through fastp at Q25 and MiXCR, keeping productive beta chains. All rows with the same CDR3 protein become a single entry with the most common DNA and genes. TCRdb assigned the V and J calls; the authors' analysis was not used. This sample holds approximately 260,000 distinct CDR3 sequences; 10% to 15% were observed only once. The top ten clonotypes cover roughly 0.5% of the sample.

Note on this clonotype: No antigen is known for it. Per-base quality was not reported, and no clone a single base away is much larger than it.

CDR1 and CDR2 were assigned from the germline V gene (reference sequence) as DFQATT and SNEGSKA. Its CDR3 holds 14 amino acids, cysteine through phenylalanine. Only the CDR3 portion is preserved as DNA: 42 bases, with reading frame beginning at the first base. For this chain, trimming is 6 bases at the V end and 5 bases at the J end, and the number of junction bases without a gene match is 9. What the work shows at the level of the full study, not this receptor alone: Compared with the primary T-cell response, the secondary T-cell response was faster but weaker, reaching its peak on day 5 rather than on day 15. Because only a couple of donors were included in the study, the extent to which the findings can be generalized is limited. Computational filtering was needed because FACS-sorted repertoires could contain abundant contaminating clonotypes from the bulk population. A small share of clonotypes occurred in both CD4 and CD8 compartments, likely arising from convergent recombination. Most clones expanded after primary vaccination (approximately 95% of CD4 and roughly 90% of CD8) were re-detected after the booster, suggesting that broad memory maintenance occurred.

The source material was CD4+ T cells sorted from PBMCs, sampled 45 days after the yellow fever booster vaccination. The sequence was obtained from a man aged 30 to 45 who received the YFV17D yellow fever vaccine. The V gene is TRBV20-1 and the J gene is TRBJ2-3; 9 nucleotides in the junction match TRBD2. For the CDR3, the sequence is CSAEAGGGRDTQYF. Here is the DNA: TGCAGTGCAGAAGCGGGAGGTGGACGAGATACGCAGTATTTT.